One sample yielded the 32 T cell receptor beta chains listed below, sequenced in a study of T cells in localized non-small cell lung cancer. The data were produced by immunoSEQ multiplex PCR, yet TCRdb's version contains in-frame clones alone and is incomplete. In the table there are 70,000 to 95,000 clones, just over 90% of which are singletons. Source: PBMCs, taken before any cancer treatment. The receptors here all came from a woman aged 35 to 75 with stage II squamous cell lung carcinoma.

The chain is built from TRBV4-1 and TRBJ1-6; 10 nucleotides agree with TRBD1. V dropped 5 bases and J dropped 5; count of bases not matched to a gene: 0. Germline CDR1 MGHRA, CDR2 YSYEKL. This CDR3 has 14 residues. CDR3 sequence reads: CASSDRGHNSPLHF. As DNA, the CDR3 is TGCGCCAGCAGCGACAGGGGGCATAATTCACCCCTCCACTTT.

V is TRBV2 and J is TRBJ1-6, with D possibly matching TRBD1 (5 bases). The germline V and J ends were trimmed by 3 bases and 8 bases, with 17 bases remaining between them. CDR1 and CDR2 from the germline V gene are SNHLY and FYNNEI. The CDR3 extends over 16 amino acids. CDR3 amino acids: CASSEIDSQFYSPLHF. The CDR3 DNA is TGTGCCAGCAGTGAGATCGACAGTCAATTTTATTCACCCCTCCACTTT.

V gene TRBV28 combines with J gene TRBJ1-5, with D perhaps TRBD1 (5 bases). Trimming took off 5 bases at V and 3 bases at J, with 17 bases between the two ends. Per germline, CDR1 MDHEN and CDR2 SYDVKM. The CDR3 is 16 amino acids. CDR3 amino acids: CASSPPGGVFNQPQHF. CDR3 in DNA: TGTGCCAGCAGTCCCCCCGGAGGGGTATTCAATCAGCCCCAGCATTTT.

The chain carries TRBV29-1 and TRBJ2-1, with 7 bases that match TRBD1. Trimming cost V 4 bases and J 0 bases; bases outside gene matches: 15. The CDR3 runs 18 residues. The germline CDR1 and CDR2 sequences are SQVTM and ANQGSEA. The CDR3 here is CSVVTGATLISSYNEQFF. For the CDR3, the DNA is TGCAGCGTTGTAACAGGGGCTACCCTAATAAGCTCCTACAATGAGCAGTTCTTC.

The V call is TRBV10-3, the J call TRBJ1-2; TRBD1 might be the D (5 bases). Germline assignment: CDR1 ENHRY and CDR2 SYGVKD. V was pared by 6 bases and J by 6 bases, with 14 bases between. The CDR3 is made up of 13 amino acids. In nucleotides, the CDR3 is TGTGCCATCAGGGACCGAAGGGGAGATGGCTACACCTTC. It specifies CAIRDRRGDGYTF.

This chain joins TRBV13 and TRBJ1-4; D remains ambiguous. The CDR3 has 18 residues. Looked up from germline, CDR1 is PRHDT and CDR2 is FYEKMQ (reference sequence). V lost 0 bases to trimming and J lost 0 bases, with 14 bases between them. DNA for the CDR3: TGTGCCAGCAGCTTAGGAGGATTTTCCCGTCCAACTAATGAAAAACTGTTTTTT. Translation: CASSLGGFSRPTNEKLFF.

This chain uses TRBV10-3 with TRBJ2-1, with D perhaps given as TRBD1 or TRBD2 (6 bases each). Germline V lookup: CDR1 ENHRY, CDR2 SYGVKD. This CDR3 is 15 amino acids long. V gave up 0 bases and J gave up 7 bases, with 13 bases separating them. CDR3 protein: CAISESKGGKNEQFF. As DNA, the CDR3 is TGTGCCATCAGTGAGTCGAAGGGGGGAAAGAATGAGCAGTTCTTC.

The chain has TRBV18 and TRBJ1-4; D unresolved. Germline CDR1 KGHSH, CDR2 LQKENI. This CDR3 region has 15 residues. Trimming shortened V by 2 bases and J by 5 bases, and 12 bases separated the two germline ends. The CDR3 DNA reads TGTGCCAGCTCACCAACGGGAAACCCAAATGAAAAACTGTTTTTT. This gives the protein CASSPTGNPNEKLFF.

The chain is built from TRBV6-5 and TRBJ1-5; D is unresolved. The CDR3 length is 14 residues. Germline-derived CDR1 and CDR2 are MNHEY and SVGAGI. Trimming took off 4 bases at V and 4 bases at J, with 11 bases between the two ends. The CDR3 sequence is CASSSGPSNQPQHF. In DNA, the CDR3 is TGTGCCAGCAGTTCCGGACCGTCGAATCAGCCCCAGCATTTT.

This sequence joins TRBV29-1 and TRBJ2-1; 7 bases agree with TRBD1. Trimming removed 5 bases from V and 0 bases from J; junction bases left unmatched: 4. CDR3 length: 14 residues. Germline lookup yields CDR1 SQVTM and CDR2 ANQGSEA. CDR3: CSVTGVSSYNEQFF. CDR3 in DNA: TGCAGCGTTACAGGGGTAAGCTCCTACAATGAGCAGTTCTTC.

Here the CDR3 reads CASSIRDRPDNTEAFF. Here the CDR3 DNA reads TGTGCCAGTAGTATAAGGGACAGACCCGATAACACTGAAGCTTTCTTT. The V call is TRBV19, the J call TRBJ1-1; 7 bases fit TRBD1. With V trimmed by 2 bases and J by 2 bases, 8 bases remained unmatched. This CDR3 is 16 amino acids long. In germline, CDR1 is LNHDA, CDR2 SQIVND (reference sequence).

CDR3: CASSPSREKRQYF. The DNA of the CDR3 is TGTGCCAGCAGCCCTAGTAGGGAGAAGAGGCAGTACTTC. This sequence joins TRBV11-2 and TRBJ2-7; weak D call: TRBD2 (5 bases). The CDR3 runs 13 residues. From germline, CDR1 is SGHAT and CDR2 FQNNGV. V lost 5 bases and J 9 bases, leaving 17 bases between the germline ends.

The chain combines TRBV4-2 with TRBJ2-1; 8 positions match TRBD2. The length of the CDR3 is 16 residues. Per germline, CDR1 LGHNA and CDR2 YNFKEQ. The J segment lost 4 bases and the V segment lost 0 bases, leaving 5 bases of the junction unmatched. The DNA for the CDR3 is TGTGCCAGCAGCCAAGATGGAGCGGGGGCTTACAATGAGCAGTTCTTC. Encoded protein: CASSQDGAGAYNEQFF.

V and J are TRBV10-3 and TRBJ2-7; 7 nucleotides line up with TRBD2. The trim removed 10 bases at V and 2 bases at J, leaving 8 bases unmatched. CDR1 is ENHRY, CDR2 SYGVKD, per germline. The CDR3 length is 13 residues. In DNA, the CDR3 is TGTGCCACCAAGTCGGCGGGAGCCTACGAGCAGTACTTC. It encodes CATKSAGAYEQYF.

The CDR3 DNA reads TGTGCCAGCAGTTTACGGACGGACTATGGCTACACCTTC. It translates to CASSLRTDYGYTF. The J gene is TRBJ1-2, the V gene TRBV27; no definite D call. The germline CDR1 and CDR2 sequences are MNHEY and SMNVEV (reference sequence). Trimming left V 2 bases short and J 3 bases short, with 7 bases between. The CDR3 loop spans 13 amino acids.

V usage is TRBV27 and J usage is TRBJ2-7; D is possibly TRBD1 (5 bases). Germline V gene data show CDR1 as MNHEY and CDR2 as SMNVEV (reference sequence). V was cut by 4 bases and J by 2 bases, with 15 bases left in between. The CDR3 length is 15 residues. CDR3 bases: TGTGCCAGCAGTTCATCGGCGACAGTGACCTACGAGCAGTACTTC. Translating it yields CASSSSATVTYEQYF.

This clone was counted once. CDR3 sequence reads: CATSRDLPASGGNNEQFF. Written as DNA, the CDR3 is TGTGCCACCAGCAGAGATTTGCCGGCTAGCGGGGGGAACAATGAGCAGTTCTTC. The gene calls are TRBV15 and TRBJ2-1, with 11 bases fitting TRBD2. After removal of 0 bases from V and 5 bases from J, the junction contained 9 bases not matched to a gene. The CDR3 contains 18 residues. Looked up from germline, CDR1 is LNHNV and CDR2 is YYDKDF (reference sequence).

The V and J genes are TRBV29-1 and TRBJ2-2, with 10 positions matching TRBD2. This CDR3 region has 16 residues. The V segment lost 7 bases and the J segment 2 bases; nucleotides outside the gene matches: 10. In germline, CDR1 is SQVTM, CDR2 ANQGSEA. Written as DNA, the CDR3 is TGCAGCGCCGAGGGTAGCGGGGGGATCAACACCGGGGAGCTGTTTTTT. Amino acid sequence: CSAEGSGGINTGELFF.

The chain is built from TRBV5-1 and TRBJ1-1, with TRBD1 matching over 7 bases. CDR1 is SGHRS and CDR2 is YFSETQ in the germline V gene. The CDR3 is 13 residues long. Germline trimming cut 5 bases from V and 1 base from J; bases unmatched to any gene: 2. CDR3 loop: CASRDRPNTEAFF. The CDR3 DNA sequence: TGCGCCAGCAGGGACAGGCCGAACACTGAAGCTTTCTTT.

This clone is a singleton in its sample. The rearrangement links TRBV11-3 to TRBJ2-7; D unresolved. The CDR3 is 14 residues long. Trimming left V 0 bases short and J 0 bases short, with 6 bases between. Germline V lookup: CDR1 SGHNT, CDR2 YENEEA. The CDR3 loop reads CASSLEGPSYEQYF. DNA of the CDR3: TGTGCCAGCAGCTTAGAAGGGCCCTCCTACGAGCAGTACTTC.

The chain recombines TRBV28 with TRBJ1-5, with 9 bases lining up with TRBD1. The germline gives CDR1 MDHEN, CDR2 SYDVKM. The CDR3 is made up of 14 amino acids. With V trimmed by 4 bases and J by 10 bases, 8 bases remained unmatched. CDR3 DNA: TGTGCCAGCAGTTCCGGACAGGGGAGTTCCCCCCAGCATTTT. It is translated as CASSSGQGSSPQHF.

The V gene is TRBV2, the J gene TRBJ2-2, with 13 nucleotides matching TRBD2. CDR3 size: 15 residues. Trimming removed 6 bases from V and 7 bases from J; junction bases left unmatched: 5. In germline, CDR1 is SNHLY, CDR2 FYNNEI. This chain's CDR3 is CASSELAGGNGELFF. For the CDR3, the DNA is TGTGCCAGCAGCGAACTAGCGGGAGGGAACGGGGAGCTGTTTTTT.

This clone was recorded only once. The chain recombines TRBV5-4 with TRBJ1-3; 8 positions match TRBD1. The CDR3 is 14 residues long. Germline V gives CDR1 SGHNT, CDR2 YYREEE (reference sequence). J lost 7 bases, V lost 3 bases, and 6 bases had no gene match. Written as DNA, the CDR3 is TGTGCCAGCAGCTCTGGACAGGGTGTCAACACCATATATTTT. Protein sequence: CASSSGQGVNTIYF.

This clone was found once. The CDR3: CASSRTGNTGELFF. The CDR3 region has the DNA TGTGCCAGCAGCCGGACAGGCAACACCGGGGAGCTGTTTTTT. The rearrangement joins TRBV13 to TRBJ2-2; TRBD1 agrees at 7 bases. The V gene's germline CDR1 is PRHDT and CDR2 FYEKMQ (reference sequence). The CDR3 extends over 14 amino acids. V was pared by 5 bases and J by 2 bases, with 2 bases of the junction left unmatched.

CDR3 loop: CASSLLTSGGNNEQFF. The CDR3 nucleotides are TGCGCCAGCAGCTTACTGACTAGCGGGGGTAACAATGAGCAGTTCTTC. V gene TRBV5-1 combines with J gene TRBJ2-1, with 12 bases identical to TRBD2. V gave up 2 bases and J gave up 5 bases; unmatched junction bases: 5. This CDR3 is built from 16 residues. Germline loops: CDR1 SGHRS, CDR2 YFSETQ.

The chain employs TRBV6-5 and TRBJ1-1; D not resolved. V was pared by 8 bases and J by 10 bases, with 17 bases between. Germline CDR1 reads MNHEY; CDR2 reads SVGAGI. This CDR3 is 12 amino acids long. The CDR3 DNA sequence: TGTGCCAGCCGCGGGCCCGGGGTAGCAGCTTTCTTT. Its protein is CASRGPGVAAFF.

The chain combines TRBV30 with TRBJ2-1; TRBD2 matches at 7 bases. V shed 0 bases, J shed 7 bases, and the junction held 6 bases outside the gene matches. The CDR3 runs to 14 residues. Germline CDR1 reads GTSNPN; CDR2 reads SVGIG (reference sequence). Here the CDR3 DNA reads TGTGCCTGGAGTGTAATTTCCGGGAGGAATGAGCAGTTCTTC. It codes for CAWSVISGRNEQFF.

The rearrangement joins TRBV19 to TRBJ2-1; TRBD2 might be the D (6 bases). Looked up from germline, CDR1 is LNHDA and CDR2 is SQIVND (reference sequence). The CDR3 consists of 15 residues. V was trimmed by 4 bases and J by 4 bases, leaving 14 bases between them. DNA for the CDR3: TGTGCCAGTAGTAAGGAGGGACTGCTATACAATGAGCAGTTCTTC. This encodes CASSKEGLLYNEQFF.

This clone was observed once. This sequence joins TRBV5-1 and TRBJ1-4; D is perhaps TRBD1 (6 bases). Per the germline V gene, CDR1 is SGHRS and CDR2 is YFSETQ. This CDR3 contains 15 residues. V was cut by 4 bases and J by 8 bases, with 18 bases left in between. The CDR3 loop reads CASSPDQGRTEKLFF. The CDR3 DNA sequence: TGCGCCAGCAGCCCCGACCAGGGGAGGACCGAAAAACTGTTTTTT.

The chain is built from TRBV5-1 and TRBJ2-3; no firm D call. This CDR3 has 14 residues. With 0 bases removed from V and 2 bases from J, the gap between germline ends came to 7 bases. Germline-derived CDR1 and CDR2 are SGHRS and YFSETQ. CDR3: CASSLVLATDTQYF. CDR3 coding DNA: TGCGCCAGCAGCTTGGTTCTGGCCACAGATACGCAGTATTTT.

The genes are TRBV5-1 and TRBJ2-3; D perhaps matches TRBD1 (6 bases). This CDR3 has 14 residues. Trimming stripped 3 bases from V and 2 bases from J, with 10 bases between. CDR1 and CDR2 (germline): SGHRS, YFSETQ. CDR3: CASSSGQYTDTQYF. The DNA for the CDR3 is TGCGCCAGCAGCTCCGGACAGTACACAGATACGCAGTATTTT.

The chain has TRBV19 and TRBJ2-2; tentatively, D is TRBD2 (6 bases). Per germline, CDR1 LNHDA and CDR2 SQIVND (reference sequence). V was cut by 0 bases and J by 7 bases, with 12 bases left in between. The CDR3 totals 15 residues. The CDR3 region is CASSIDSGFSGELFF. The CDR3 DNA reads TGTGCCAGTAGTATAGATAGCGGTTTTAGCGGGGAGCTGTTTTTT.